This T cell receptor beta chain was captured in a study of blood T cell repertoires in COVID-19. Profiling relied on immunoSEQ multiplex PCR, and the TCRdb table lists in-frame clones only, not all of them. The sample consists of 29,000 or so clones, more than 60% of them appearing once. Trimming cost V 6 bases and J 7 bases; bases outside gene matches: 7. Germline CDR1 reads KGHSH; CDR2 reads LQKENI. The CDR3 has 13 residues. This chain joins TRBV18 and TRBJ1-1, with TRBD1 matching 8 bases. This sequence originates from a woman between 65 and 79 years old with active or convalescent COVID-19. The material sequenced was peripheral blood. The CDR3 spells CASSIDRGSEAFF. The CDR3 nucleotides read TGTGCCAGCTCCATAGACAGGGGAAGTGAAGCTTTCTTT.